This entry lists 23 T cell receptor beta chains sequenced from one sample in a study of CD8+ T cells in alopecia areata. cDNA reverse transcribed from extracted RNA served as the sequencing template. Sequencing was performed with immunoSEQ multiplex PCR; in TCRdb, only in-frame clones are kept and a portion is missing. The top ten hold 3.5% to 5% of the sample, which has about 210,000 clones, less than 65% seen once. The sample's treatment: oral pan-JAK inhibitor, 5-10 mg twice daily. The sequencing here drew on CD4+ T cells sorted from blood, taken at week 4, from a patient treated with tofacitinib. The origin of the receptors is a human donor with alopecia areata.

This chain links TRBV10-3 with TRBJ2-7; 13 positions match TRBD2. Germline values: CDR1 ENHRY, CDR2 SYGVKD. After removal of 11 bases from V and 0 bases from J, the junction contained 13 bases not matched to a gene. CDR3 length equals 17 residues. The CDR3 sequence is CASHSGLAGPLSYEQYF. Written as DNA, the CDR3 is TGTGCCTCCCACTCGGGACTAGCGGGGCCTCTCTCCTACGAGCAGTACTTC.

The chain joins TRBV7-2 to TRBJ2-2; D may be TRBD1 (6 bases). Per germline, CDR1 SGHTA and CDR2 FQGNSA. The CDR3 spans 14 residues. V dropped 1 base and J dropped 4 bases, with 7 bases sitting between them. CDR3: CASSLDRVTGELFF. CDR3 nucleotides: TGTGCCAGCAGCTTAGACAGGGTCACCGGGGAGCTGTTTTTT.

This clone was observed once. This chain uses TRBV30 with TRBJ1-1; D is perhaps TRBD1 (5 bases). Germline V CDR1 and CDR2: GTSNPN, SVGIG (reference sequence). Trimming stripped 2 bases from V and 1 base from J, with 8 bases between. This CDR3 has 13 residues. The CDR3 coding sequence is TGTGCCTGGAGTCTGGGGGGGAACACTGAAGCTTTCTTT. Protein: CAWSLGGNTEAFF.

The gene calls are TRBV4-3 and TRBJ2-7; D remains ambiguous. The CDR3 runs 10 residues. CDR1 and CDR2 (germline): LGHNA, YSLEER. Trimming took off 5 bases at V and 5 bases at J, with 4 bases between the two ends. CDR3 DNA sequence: TGCGCCAGCAGCACCCACGAGCAGTACTTC. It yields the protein CASSTHEQYF.

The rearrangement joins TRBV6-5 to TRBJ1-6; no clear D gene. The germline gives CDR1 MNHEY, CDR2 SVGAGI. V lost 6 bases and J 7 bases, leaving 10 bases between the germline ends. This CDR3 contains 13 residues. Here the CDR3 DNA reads TGTGCCAGCAGCGGTCAATTGAATTCACCCCTCCACTTT. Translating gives CASSGQLNSPLHF.

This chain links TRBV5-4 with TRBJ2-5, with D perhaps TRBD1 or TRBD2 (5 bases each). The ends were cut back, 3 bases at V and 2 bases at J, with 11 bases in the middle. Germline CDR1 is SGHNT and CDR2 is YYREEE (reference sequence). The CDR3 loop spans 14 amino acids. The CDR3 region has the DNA TGTGCCAGCAGCTCGGGACCAAGACAAGAGACCCAGTACTTC. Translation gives CASSSGPRQETQYF.

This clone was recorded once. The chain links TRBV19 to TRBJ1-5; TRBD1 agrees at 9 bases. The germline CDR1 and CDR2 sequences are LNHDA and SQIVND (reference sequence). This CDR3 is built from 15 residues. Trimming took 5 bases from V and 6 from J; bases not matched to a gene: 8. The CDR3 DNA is TGTGCCAGTAGTCCGGACAGGGGTTTCAGTCAGCCCCAGCATTTT. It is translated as CASSPDRGFSQPQHF.

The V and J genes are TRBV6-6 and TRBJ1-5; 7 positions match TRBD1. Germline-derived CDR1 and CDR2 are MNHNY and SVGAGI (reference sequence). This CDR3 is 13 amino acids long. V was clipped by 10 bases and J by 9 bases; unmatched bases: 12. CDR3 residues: CATAQTGYGPQHF. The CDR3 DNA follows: TGTGCCACCGCTCAGACAGGGTACGGGCCCCAGCATTTT.

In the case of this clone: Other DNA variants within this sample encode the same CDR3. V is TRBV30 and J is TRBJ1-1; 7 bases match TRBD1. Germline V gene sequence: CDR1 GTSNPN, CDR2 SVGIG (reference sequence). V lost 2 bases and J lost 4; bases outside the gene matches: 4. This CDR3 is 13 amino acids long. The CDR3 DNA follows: TGTGCCTGGAGTCGCCAGGGGGGCACTGAAGCTTTCTTT. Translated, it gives CAWSRQGGTEAFF.

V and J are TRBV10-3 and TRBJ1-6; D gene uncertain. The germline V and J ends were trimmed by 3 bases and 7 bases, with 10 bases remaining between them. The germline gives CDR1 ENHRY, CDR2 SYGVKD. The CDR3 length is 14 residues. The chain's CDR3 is CAISEEDGNSPLHF. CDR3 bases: TGTGCCATCAGTGAAGAGGACGGAAATTCACCCCTCCACTTT.

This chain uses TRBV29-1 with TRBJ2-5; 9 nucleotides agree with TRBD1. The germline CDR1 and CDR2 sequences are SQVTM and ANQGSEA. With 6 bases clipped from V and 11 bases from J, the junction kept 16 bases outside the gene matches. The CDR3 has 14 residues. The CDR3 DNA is TGCAGCGTATTGTTGTCACAGGGGGCCTGGGAGCAGTACTTC. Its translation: CSVLLSQGAWEQYF.

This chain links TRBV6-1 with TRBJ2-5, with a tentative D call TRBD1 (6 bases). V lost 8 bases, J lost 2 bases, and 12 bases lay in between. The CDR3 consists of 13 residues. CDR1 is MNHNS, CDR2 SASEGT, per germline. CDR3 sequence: CASAPGHQETQYF. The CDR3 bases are TGTGCCAGCGCACCGGGACATCAAGAGACCCAGTACTTC.

The CDR3 loop reads CASSLTVGATEAFF. For the CDR3, the DNA is TGTGCCAGCAGCTTAACGGTCGGGGCGACTGAAGCTTTCTTT. The rearrangement links TRBV7-3 to TRBJ1-1, with D tentatively TRBD1 (5 bases). The V and J ends lost 0 bases and 5 bases respectively, with 10 bases between them. Germline V gene data show CDR1 as SGHTA and CDR2 as FQGTGA. The CDR3 loop spans 14 amino acids.

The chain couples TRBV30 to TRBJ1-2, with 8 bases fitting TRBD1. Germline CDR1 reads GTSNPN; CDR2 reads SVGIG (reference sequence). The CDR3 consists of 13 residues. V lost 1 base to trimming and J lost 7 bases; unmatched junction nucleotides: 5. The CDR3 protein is CAWSATGVAGYTF. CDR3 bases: TGTGCCTGGAGTGCGACAGGGGTAGCTGGCTACACCTTC.

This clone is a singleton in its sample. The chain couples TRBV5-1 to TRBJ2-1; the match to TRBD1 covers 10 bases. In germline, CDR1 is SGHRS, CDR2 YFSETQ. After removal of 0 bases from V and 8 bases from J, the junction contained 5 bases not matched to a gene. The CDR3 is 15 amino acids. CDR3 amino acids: CASSLGTGGGDEQFF. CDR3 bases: TGCGCCAGCAGCTTGGGGACAGGGGGAGGCGATGAGCAGTTCTTC.

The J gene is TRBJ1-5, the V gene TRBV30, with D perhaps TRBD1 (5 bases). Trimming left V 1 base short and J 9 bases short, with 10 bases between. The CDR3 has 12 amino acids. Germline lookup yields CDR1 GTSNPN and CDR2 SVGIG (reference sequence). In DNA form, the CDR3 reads TGTGCCTGGAGTGCGCGGGGCGGGCCCCAGCATTTT. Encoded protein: CAWSARGGPQHF. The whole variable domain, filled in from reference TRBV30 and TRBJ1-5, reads SQTIHQWPATLVQPVGSPLSLECTVEGTSNPNLYWYRQAAGRGLQLLFYSVGIGQISSEVPQNLSASRPQDRQFILSSKKLLLSDSGFYLCAWSARGGPQHFGDGTRLSIL.

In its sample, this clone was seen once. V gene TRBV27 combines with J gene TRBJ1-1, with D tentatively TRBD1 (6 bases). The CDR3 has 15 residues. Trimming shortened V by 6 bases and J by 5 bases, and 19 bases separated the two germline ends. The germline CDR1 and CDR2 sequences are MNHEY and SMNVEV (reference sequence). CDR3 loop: CASRDGALGQTEAFF. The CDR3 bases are TGTGCCAGCAGAGACGGCGCTTTAGGACAGACTGAAGCTTTCTTT.

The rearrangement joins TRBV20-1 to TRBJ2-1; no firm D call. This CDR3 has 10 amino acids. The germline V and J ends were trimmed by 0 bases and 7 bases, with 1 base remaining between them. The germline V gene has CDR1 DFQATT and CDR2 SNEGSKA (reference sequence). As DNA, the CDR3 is TGCAGTGCTAGAGAAAATGAGCAGTTCTTC. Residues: CSARENEQFF.

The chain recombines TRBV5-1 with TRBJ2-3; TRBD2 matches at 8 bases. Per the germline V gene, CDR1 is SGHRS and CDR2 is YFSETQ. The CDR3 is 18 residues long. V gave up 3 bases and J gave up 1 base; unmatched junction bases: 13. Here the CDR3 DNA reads TGCGCCAGCAGCTCAAAAAAAACGAGCGGGGGCGGCACAGATACGCAGTATTTT. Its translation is CASSSKKTSGGGTDTQYF. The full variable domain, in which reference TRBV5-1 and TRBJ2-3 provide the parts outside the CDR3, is KAGVTQTPRYLIKTRGQQVTLSCSPISGHRSVSWYQQTPGQGLQFLFEYFSETQRNKGNFPGRFSGRQFSNSRSEMNVSTLELGDSALYLCASSSKKTSGGGTDTQYFGPGTRLTVL.

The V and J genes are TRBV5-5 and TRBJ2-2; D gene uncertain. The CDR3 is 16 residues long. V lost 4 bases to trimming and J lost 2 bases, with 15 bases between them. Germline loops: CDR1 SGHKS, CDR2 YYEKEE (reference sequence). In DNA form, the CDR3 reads TGTGCCAGCAGCCGAGACGCGCTCTTAAACACCGGGGAGCTGTTTTTT. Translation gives CASSRDALLNTGELFF.

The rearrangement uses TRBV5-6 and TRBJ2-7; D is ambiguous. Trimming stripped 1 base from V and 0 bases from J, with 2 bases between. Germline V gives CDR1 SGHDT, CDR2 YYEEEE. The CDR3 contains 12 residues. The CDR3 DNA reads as TGTGCCAGCAGCTTGTACTCCTACGAGCAGTACTTC. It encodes CASSLYSYEQYF.

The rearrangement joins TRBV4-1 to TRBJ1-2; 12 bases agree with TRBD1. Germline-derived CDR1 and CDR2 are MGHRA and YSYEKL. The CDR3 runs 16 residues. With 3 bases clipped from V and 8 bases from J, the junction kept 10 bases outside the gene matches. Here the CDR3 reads CASSHTGTGGAQGYTF. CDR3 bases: TGCGCCAGCAGCCATACCGGGACAGGGGGCGCCCAGGGCTACACCTTC.

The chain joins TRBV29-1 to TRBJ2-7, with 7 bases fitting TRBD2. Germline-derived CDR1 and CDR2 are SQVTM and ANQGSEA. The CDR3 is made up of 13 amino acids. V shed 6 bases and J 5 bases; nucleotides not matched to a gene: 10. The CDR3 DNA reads TGCAGCGTGGATCGAGGTGGGGGGGACGAGCAGTACTTC. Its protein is CSVDRGGGDEQYF.